This T cell receptor (beta chain) emerged from a study of blood T cell repertoires in COVID-19. Here immunoSEQ multiplex PCR was the method, and the copy in TCRdb shows in-frame clones only, minus some. The profile covers about 290,000 clones, with approximately 89% appearing a single time and over 8.5% taken by the ten largest. V lost 4 bases, J lost 9 bases, and 14 bases lay in between. CDR3 size: 14 residues. V is TRBV5-3 and J is TRBJ1-6; the D gene is possibly TRBD1 (5 bases). TRBV5-3 is given ORF status, its function remaining uncertain. The source is a woman under 40 with COVID-19, enrolled during active disease. Sequences were obtained from peripheral blood. The CDR3 DNA sequence: TGTGCCAGAAGCCCGCAACAGGTTAGTTCACCCCTCCACTTT. Its protein product is CARSPQQVSSPLHF.